This T cell receptor beta chain was identified during a study of shared clonotypes between healthy human individuals. Overall study findings and caveats: Sampling was confined to blood; repertoires within tissues likely differ. Richness estimates generally favored naive over memory subsets.

Source study methods: Without quality scores, immunoSEQ junctional reads could not be filtered like full-length reads. Using immunoSEQ multiplex PCR, the repertoire was profiled, and TCRdb retains in-frame clones only, with some absent. For V, J and clone size, that table is used; D and trimming come from the DNA. The table has some 2,100,000 clones, more than 90% seen once; the top ten hold more than 0.1%. Turning to this clone: Its antigen is as yet unknown.

The CDR3 runs to 18 residues. Germline CDR1 reads MNHEY; CDR2 reads SMNVEV (reference sequence). Trimming removed 3 bases from V and 9 bases from J; junction bases left unmatched: 17. Adults of Caucasian background living in Nashville, Tennessee made up all donors. This sequence joins TRBV27 and TRBJ1-6; 7 nucleotides line up with TRBD1. The source is a man between 18 and 29 years old in good health. Material: naive CD4+ T cells sorted from blood. The subset here: CD45RA+ positively selected. The CDR3 nucleotides are TGTGCCAGCAGTTTTAAGGCGGGCTTCGGGACAGTCGGTTCACCCCTCCACTTT. As protein: CASSFKAGFGTVGSPLHF.